Shown below are 16 T cell receptor beta chains from a single sample sequenced in a study of T cell clones after liver transplantation. Clones were sequenced by immunoSEQ multiplex PCR, and TCRdb holds only the in-frame ones, with some missing. The table has around 70,000 clones, around 92% seen once. Sequenced material: CD4+ T cells from blood, taken roughly 25 months after liver transplant. The receptors come from a human patient who received a liver transplant. Some T cells may be provided by the graft donor.

In this sample, this clone turned up once. CDR3: CASSLVPAPSNTEAFF. CDR3 in DNA: TGCGCCAGCAGCTTGGTACCCGCTCCCAGCAACACTGAAGCTTTCTTT. V usage is TRBV5-1 and J usage is TRBJ1-1, with D unclear. V lost 0 bases, J lost 2 bases, and 14 bases lay in between. The CDR3 has 16 amino acids. CDR1 and CDR2 (germline): SGHRS, YFSETQ.

The count of this clone is one. The chain couples TRBV27 to TRBJ1-1, with a weak D call TRBD1 (6 bases). The CDR3 is 16 residues long. CDR1 is MNHEY and CDR2 is SMNVEV in the germline V gene (reference sequence). Trimming cost V 2 bases and J 0 bases, with 13 bases left between them. The CDR3 reads CASSLGWTDMNTEAFF. CDR3 nucleotides: TGTGCCAGCAGTTTAGGATGGACAGATATGAACACTGAAGCTTTCTTT.

The chain employs TRBV6-5 and TRBJ2-7; TRBD1 aligns across 8 bases. With 2 bases clipped from V and 6 bases from J, the junction kept 9 bases outside the gene matches. This CDR3 is built from 15 residues. Per the germline V gene, CDR1 is MNHEY and CDR2 is SVGAGI. The CDR3 DNA follows: TGTGCCAGCAGTTACCGCGGGACAGGCCTGACCGAGCAGTACTTC. This gives the protein CASSYRGTGLTEQYF.

The chain is built from TRBV2 and TRBJ1-4, with 9 bases lining up with TRBD1. The CDR3 has 14 amino acids. Trimming cost V 5 bases and J 6 bases; bases outside gene matches: 4. CDR1 and CDR2 from the germline V gene are SNHLY and FYNNEI. CDR3 DNA sequence: TGTGCCAGCAGTCCGGACAGGGGAGATGAAAAACTGTTTTTT. Translating it yields CASSPDRGDEKLFF.

The chain uses TRBV10-3 and TRBJ1-2; a weak D match, TRBD1 (5 bases). This CDR3 has 13 amino acids. CDR1 and CDR2 (germline): ENHRY, SYGVKD. The germline V and J ends were trimmed by 6 bases and 2 bases, with 10 bases remaining between them. The CDR3: CAIRDTRNYGYTF. The CDR3 nucleotides are TGTGCCATCAGGGACACCCGGAACTATGGCTACACCTTC.

V gene TRBV2 combines with J gene TRBJ2-7; the match to TRBD2 covers 9 bases. The CDR3 sequence is 14 residues long. Germline lookup yields CDR1 SNHLY and CDR2 FYNNEI. V trimming: 6 bases; J trimming: 3 bases; junction bases outside the gene matches: 6. CDR3 sequence (DNA): TGTGCCAGCAGGGGGGTTAGCGGGGGCTACGAGCAGTACTTC. This encodes CASRGVSGGYEQYF. Combining the CDR3 with reference TRBV2 and TRBJ2-7 gives the whole variable domain EPEVTQTPSHQVTQMGQEVILRCVPISNHLYFYWYRQILGQKVEFLVSFYNNEISEKSEIFDDQFSVERPDGSNFTLKIRSTKLEDSAMYFCASRGVSGGYEQYFGPGTRLTVT.

The genes are TRBV19 and TRBJ1-1; D unclear. The CDR3 contains 13 residues. The germline V gene encodes CDR1 LNHDA and CDR2 SQIVND (reference sequence). V was cut by 3 bases and J by 4 bases, with 9 bases left in between. Here the CDR3 DNA reads TGTGCCAGTAGTATCGCCGCCCGCACTGAAGCTTTCTTT. This sequence encodes CASSIAARTEAFF.

The rearrangement joins TRBV11-2 to TRBJ2-1; D might be TRBD1 or TRBD2, each matching 6 bases. Trimming took 5 bases from V and 0 from J, leaving 14 bases between them. There are 16 residues in the CDR3. Looked up from germline, CDR1 is SGHAT and CDR2 is FQNNGV. The CDR3 DNA follows: TGTGCCAGCAGCAACAGAGGGGGGAACTCCTACAATGAGCAGTTCTTC. This sequence encodes CASSNRGGNSYNEQFF.

The rearrangement links TRBV19 to TRBJ2-1; the match to TRBD2 covers 8 bases. This CDR3 is built from 14 residues. The ends lost 7 bases at V and 4 bases at J; junction bases unmatched: 6. CDR1 LNHDA and CDR2 SQIVND come from the germline V gene (reference sequence). In DNA form, the CDR3 reads TGTGCCAGTACGCGGGAGGCCTCTTACAATGAGCAGTTCTTC. This gives the protein CASTREASYNEQFF.

The chain uses TRBV7-2 and TRBJ2-3; 10 bases match TRBD1. V dropped 3 bases and J dropped 4; count of bases not matched to a gene: 4. This CDR3 has 15 residues. CDR1 is SGHTA and CDR2 is FQGNSA in the germline V gene. CDR3 nucleotide sequence: TGTGCCAGCAGCTTGACAGGGGGCAGTCCAGATACGCAGTATTTT. Translating gives CASSLTGGSPDTQYF.

The rearrangement uses TRBV9 and TRBJ2-5; TRBD1 might be the D (5 bases). Trimming took off 0 bases at V and 7 bases at J, with 13 bases between the two ends. This CDR3 is built from 14 residues. The germline CDR1 and CDR2 sequences are SGDLS and YYNGEE. As DNA, the CDR3 is TGTGCCAGCAGCGTAGGGGGCGACATCGGGACCCAGTACTTC. Its translation: CASSVGGDIGTQYF.

The genes are TRBV7-2 and TRBJ2-7, with TRBD2 as a possible D gene (6 bases). V lost 4 bases, J lost 0 bases, and 13 bases lay in between. This CDR3 has 15 amino acids. Germline values: CDR1 SGHTA, CDR2 FQGNSA. The DNA for the CDR3 is TGTGCCAGCAGCTCCGGACTACCCGGCTCCTACGAGCAGTACTTC. Residues: CASSSGLPGSYEQYF.

The rearrangement links TRBV2 to TRBJ2-7; D may be TRBD2 (6 bases). Germline V gives CDR1 SNHLY, CDR2 FYNNEI. Trimming took 7 bases from V and 0 from J, leaving 16 bases between them. CDR3 size: 15 residues. The CDR3 here is CASTVGGLVSYEQYF. DNA for the CDR3: TGTGCCAGCACCGTGGGGGGACTCGTCTCCTACGAGCAGTACTTC.

The gene calls are TRBV28 and TRBJ1-1, with no clear D. CDR3 size: 13 residues. Trimming left V 5 bases short and J 5 bases short, with 12 bases between. Germline CDR1 MDHEN, CDR2 SYDVKM. In DNA, the CDR3 is TGTGCCAGCAGTGAGACGTTGGGGACTGAAGCTTTCTTT. Amino acids: CASSETLGTEAFF. Looking up the rest from reference TRBV28 and TRBJ1-1 gives the full variable domain: DVKVTQSSRYLVKRTGEKVFLECVQDMDHENMFWYRQDPGLGLRLIYFSYDVKMKEKGDIPEGYSVSREKKERFSLILESASTNQTSMYLCASSETLGTEAFFGQGTRLTVV.

The V gene is TRBV2, the J gene TRBJ2-2; 8 bases match TRBD1. With 8 bases clipped from V and 1 base from J, the junction kept 9 bases outside the gene matches. CDR1 is SNHLY, CDR2 FYNNEI, per germline. There are 16 residues in the CDR3. CDR3 DNA: TGTGCCAGCCTTTTCGACAGGGGCATGAACACCGGGGAGCTGTTTTTT. It specifies CASLFDRGMNTGELFF.

This rearrangement joins TRBV7-9 to TRBJ1-4; TRBD1 is a possible D gene (6 bases). The germline CDR1 and CDR2 sequences are SEHNR and FQNEAQ (reference sequence). V was clipped by 5 bases and J by 7 bases, with 17 bases between them. CDR3 size: 15 residues. The CDR3 DNA reads as TGTGCCAGCAGCCCCCGGCGGGGGGCGGGTGAAAAACTGTTTTTT. Its protein product is CASSPRRGAGEKLFF.